The 14 T cell receptor beta chains given below trace back to one sample, sequenced in a study of Ad26.COV2.S vaccination and SARS-CoV-2 variants (TCRdb year 2021). Read against the paper, the sample's treatment or condition label means: some 20 received Ad26.COV2.S at low or high dose, single or two shots; 5 received placebo; per-sample allocation not given. Repertoires of vaccine and placebo recipients were sequenced from samples taken on day 63 after the first injection. Receptor libraries were prepared by the immunoSEQ multiplex PCR assay. The source is immuneACCESS, and TCRdb retained only in-frame sequences with V and J called. Part of the clones is not carried over; for the studies checked, unresolved V genes explain less than half of this, and the remainder is unexplained. The sample includes fewer than 500,000 clones, with about 90% observed a single time. The ten top clones hold less than 5.5% of the sample.

The material sequenced was peripheral blood, taken in a trial of Ad26.COV2.S vaccine versus placebo. The origin of the receptors is a person between 18 and 65 years old who received the Ad26.COV2.S COVID-19 vaccine or a placebo.

J is TRBJ1-1 and V is TRBV28; D remains unclear. Per the germline V gene, CDR1 is MDHEN and CDR2 is SYDVKM. With 6 bases removed from V and 4 bases from J, the gap between germline ends came to 9 bases. The CDR3 has 12 amino acids. The CDR3 loop reads CASRVWGTEAFF. The CDR3, as DNA: TGTGCCAGCAGGGTTTGGGGCACTGAAGCTTTCTTT.

This clone was recorded a few times. V and J are TRBV3-1 (or the pseudogene TRBV3-2) and TRBJ2-3; the D is unclear. Germline CDR1 is LGHDT and CDR2 is YNNKEL (reference sequence). V was pared by 1 base and J by 8 bases, with 13 bases between. The CDR3 has 14 amino acids. As DNA, the CDR3 is TGTGCCAGCAGCCAAGCGGTTGATCGTAGTACGCAGTATTTT. Translated, it gives CASSQAVDRSTQYF.

The chain joins TRBV15 to TRBJ1-5, with 9 bases lining up with TRBD1. The J segment lost 3 bases and the V segment lost 1 base, leaving 4 bases of the junction unmatched. In germline, CDR1 is LNHNV, CDR2 YYDKDF (reference sequence). CDR3 length: 16 residues. The chain's CDR3 is CATSRVGTGPNQPQHF. The CDR3 DNA reads TGTGCCACCAGCAGAGTGGGGACAGGGCCCAATCAGCCCCAGCATTTT.

The chain combines TRBV6-2 or TRBV6-3 with TRBJ2-7; D is ambiguous. Trimming stripped 0 bases from V and 5 bases from J, with 5 bases between. CDR1 and CDR2 from the germline V gene are MNHEY and SVGEGT. This CDR3 is 12 amino acids long. The CDR3 protein is CASSYSNHEQYF. The CDR3 bases are TGTGCCAGCAGTTACTCGAACCACGAGCAGTACTTC.

This chain connects TRBV18 to TRBJ2-7, with D perhaps assigned TRBD1 or TRBD2 (5 bases each). The CDR3 has 14 residues. Germline V gives CDR1 KGHSH, CDR2 LQKENI. V was trimmed by 6 bases and J by 0 bases, leaving 12 bases between them. CDR3 bases: TGTGCCAGCTCCCGCCGGGACGGCTCCTACGAGCAGTACTTC. Its protein is CASSRRDGSYEQYF.

The chain couples TRBV5-1 to TRBJ2-3; D gene unclear. With 1 base removed from V and 0 bases from J, the gap between germline ends came to 9 bases. Germline lookup yields CDR1 SGHRS and CDR2 YFSETQ. The CDR3 totals 15 residues. The CDR3 DNA follows: TGCGCCAGCAGCTTGACTCTTGCTAGCACAGATACGCAGTATTTT. Translation: CASSLTLASTDTQYF.

This sequence joins TRBV28 and TRBJ2-7; D is uncertain. The V end was cut by 5 bases, the J end by 1 base, with 9 bases between. CDR1 and CDR2 from the germline V gene are MDHEN and SYDVKM. The CDR3 consists of 13 residues. The DNA of the CDR3 is TGTGCCAGCAGTGCTCAGGAATCCTACGAGCAGTACTTC. Encoded protein: CASSAQESYEQYF.

The V gene is TRBV9, the J gene TRBJ1-6; perhaps TRBD1 as D (5 bases). Germline V gives CDR1 SGDLS, CDR2 YYNGEE. The CDR3 extends over 14 amino acids. V shed 5 bases and J shed 6 bases, with 12 bases lying between them. CDR3 sequence (DNA): TGTGCCAGCAGGGCCTCAGGGAGTAATTCACCCCTCCACTTT. This codes for CASRASGSNSPLHF.

This chain uses TRBV18 with TRBJ2-7; D could derive from TRBD1 or TRBD2 (5 bases each). CDR1 and CDR2 from the germline V gene are KGHSH and LQKENI. Trimming stripped 3 bases from V and 2 bases from J, with 11 bases between. The CDR3 spans 14 residues. This CDR3 is CASSPGRDPYEQYF. CDR3 in DNA: TGTGCCAGCTCACCCGGCAGGGACCCCTACGAGCAGTACTTC.

The rearrangement joins TRBV18 to TRBJ1-5; D is undetermined. The CDR3 totals 13 residues. Germline V gives CDR1 KGHSH, CDR2 LQKENI. The ends were cut back, 4 bases at V and 3 bases at J, with 7 bases in the middle. The CDR3 loop is CASSQLNNQPQHF. The CDR3 DNA is TGTGCCAGCTCACAACTTAACAATCAGCCCCAGCATTTT.

V is TRBV2 and J is TRBJ2-7; possible D gene TRBD2, 6 bases. The CDR3 is 11 amino acids. The germline V gene has CDR1 SNHLY and CDR2 FYNNEI. The ends were cut back, 11 bases at V and 7 bases at J, with 15 bases in the middle. The CDR3 loop reads CASGEGWEQYF. The DNA of the CDR3 is TGTGCCTCGGGAGAAGGTTGGGAGCAGTACTTC.

V usage is TRBV25-1 and J usage is TRBJ1-1, with 8 positions matching TRBD1. The CDR3 is 16 residues long. Per the germline V gene, CDR1 is MGHDK and CDR2 is SYGVNS. V was clipped by 3 bases and J by 3 bases; unmatched bases: 9. The CDR3 is CASSDYAGGGDTEAFF. For the CDR3, the DNA is TGTGCCAGCAGTGACTACGCAGGGGGCGGAGACACTGAAGCTTTCTTT.

The V and J genes are TRBV24-1 and TRBJ2-7, with D perhaps matching TRBD1 (6 bases). The V and J ends lost 2 bases and 5 bases respectively, with 12 bases between them. Germline V gives CDR1 KGHDR, CDR2 SFDVKD. The CDR3 has 14 amino acids. The DNA of the CDR3 is TGTGCCACCAGTGATTCAGCAGGGGTTCACGAGCAGTACTTC. This codes for CATSDSAGVHEQYF.

This clone appeared once. The chain recombines TRBV5-1 with TRBJ2-7; D is possibly TRBD1 or TRBD2 (6 bases each). This CDR3 contains 15 residues. Per the germline V gene, CDR1 is SGHRS and CDR2 is YFSETQ. Trimming took 4 bases from V and 2 from J, leaving 16 bases between them. CDR3 coding DNA: TGCGCCAGCAGCCCCCGTCTCGGGGGCGCCTACGAGCAGTACTTC. This translates into CASSPRLGGAYEQYF.